The following is a T cell receptor (beta chain) sequence with its context. The CDR3 runs 16 residues. The germline CDR1 and CDR2 sequences are SGHNT and YYREEE (reference sequence). Between the trimmed V and J ends, which lost 4 bases and 2 bases, there was a span of 16 bases. Authors' data handling: Amplified reference gene primers provided the basis for estimating nucleated cell counts. Profiled with immunoSEQ multiplex PCR; TCRdb holds only in-frame clones, not every one. That table is the source of V, J and clone size, and D and trimming were worked out from the DNA. The sample yields around 500,000 clones, approximately 85% seen once. The data were obtained in a study of blood T cell repertoires in COVID-19. Study in general: Italy, Spain and the United States were the sources of the convalescent and acute COVID-19 samples. T cells, B-cell-depleted T cells, or PBMCs supplied cDNA or gDNA.

The sequenced sample was peripheral blood. The rearrangement joins TRBV5-4 to TRBJ1-3; possibly TRBD1 for D (6 bases). The source of this sequence is a human donor in a cohort sampled during active COVID-19. The DNA of the CDR3 is TGTGCCAGCAGCCGTTCCACAGGGAATCCTGGAAACACCATATATTTT. It encodes CASSRSTGNPGNTIYF.